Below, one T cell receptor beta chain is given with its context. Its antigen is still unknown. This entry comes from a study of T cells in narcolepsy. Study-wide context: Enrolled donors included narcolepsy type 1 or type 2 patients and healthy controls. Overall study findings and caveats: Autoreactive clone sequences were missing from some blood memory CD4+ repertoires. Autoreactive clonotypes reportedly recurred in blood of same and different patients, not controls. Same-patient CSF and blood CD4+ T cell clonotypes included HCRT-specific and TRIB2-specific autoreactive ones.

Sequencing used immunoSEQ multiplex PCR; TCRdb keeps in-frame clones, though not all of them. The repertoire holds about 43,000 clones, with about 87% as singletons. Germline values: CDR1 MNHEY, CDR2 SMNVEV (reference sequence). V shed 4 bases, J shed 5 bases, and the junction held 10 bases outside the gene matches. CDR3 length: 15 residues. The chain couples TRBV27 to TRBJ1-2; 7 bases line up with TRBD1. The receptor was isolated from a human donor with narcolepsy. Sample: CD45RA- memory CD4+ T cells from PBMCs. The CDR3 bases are TGTGCCAGCAGTTCCTTCGAAGGGACAGAATATGGCTACACCTTC. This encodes CASSSFEGTEYGYTF.